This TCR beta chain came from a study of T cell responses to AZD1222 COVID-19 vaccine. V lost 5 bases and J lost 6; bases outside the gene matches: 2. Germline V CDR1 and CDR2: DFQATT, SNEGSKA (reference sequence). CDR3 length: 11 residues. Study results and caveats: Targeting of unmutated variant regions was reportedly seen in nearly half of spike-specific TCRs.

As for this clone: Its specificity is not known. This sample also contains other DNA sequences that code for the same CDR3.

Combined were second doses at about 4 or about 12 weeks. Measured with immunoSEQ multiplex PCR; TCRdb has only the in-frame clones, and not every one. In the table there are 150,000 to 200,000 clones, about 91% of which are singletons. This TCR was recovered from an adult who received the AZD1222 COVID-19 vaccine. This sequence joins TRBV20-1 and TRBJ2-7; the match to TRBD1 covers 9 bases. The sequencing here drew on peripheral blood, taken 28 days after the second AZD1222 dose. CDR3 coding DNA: TGCAGTGCTCGGGACAGGGCCGAGCAGTACTTC. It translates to CSARDRAEQYF.